This TCR beta chain was retrieved from a study of blood T cells in healthy people across ages. The overall study: Template switching captured about one barcoded beta molecule per two T cells.

Together with a sample-barcoded 5' primer, a J-beta primer mix was included in a second PCR lasting about 7 to 11 cycles. TCRdb re-called the 5' RACE reads through MiXCR, storing one row per CDR3 protein. In the table there are about 700,000 distinct CDR3 sequences, roughly 30% of which are singletons. The length of the CDR3 is 15 residues. V trimming: 4 bases; J trimming: 5 bases; junction bases outside the gene matches: 6. CDR1 and CDR2 from the germline V gene are MNHNS and SASEGT. This clonotype was seen many times. The study isolated at least 7 million PBMCs from each sample. What was sequenced was blood. This clonotype was sampled from a woman aged 80 or over in good health. The chain links TRBV6-1 to TRBJ2-5; TRBD2 agrees at 11 bases. The CDR3 DNA sequence: TGTGCCAGCAGTGCCCTAGCGGGGGGCCGGGAGACCCAGTACTTC. Translation: CASSALAGGRETQYF.